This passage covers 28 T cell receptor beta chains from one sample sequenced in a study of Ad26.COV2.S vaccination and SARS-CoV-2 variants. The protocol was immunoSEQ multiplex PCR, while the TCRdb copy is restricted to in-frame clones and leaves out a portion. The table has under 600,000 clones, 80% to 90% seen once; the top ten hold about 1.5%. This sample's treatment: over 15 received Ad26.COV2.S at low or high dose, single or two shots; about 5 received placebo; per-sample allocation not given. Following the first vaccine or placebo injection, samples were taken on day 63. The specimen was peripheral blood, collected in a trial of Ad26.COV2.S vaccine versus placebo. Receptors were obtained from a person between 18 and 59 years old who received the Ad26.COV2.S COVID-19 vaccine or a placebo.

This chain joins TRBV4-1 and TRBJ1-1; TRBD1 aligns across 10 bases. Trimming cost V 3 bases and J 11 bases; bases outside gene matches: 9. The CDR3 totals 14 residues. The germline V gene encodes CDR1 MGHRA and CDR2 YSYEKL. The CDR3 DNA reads TGCGCCAGCAGCCAGCCGACAGGGGGCGCGAAGGCTTTCTTT. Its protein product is CASSQPTGGAKAFF.

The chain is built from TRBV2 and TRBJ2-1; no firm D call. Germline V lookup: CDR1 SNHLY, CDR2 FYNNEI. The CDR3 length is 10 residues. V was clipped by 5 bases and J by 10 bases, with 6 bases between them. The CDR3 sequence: CASSPMEQFF. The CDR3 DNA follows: TGTGCCAGCAGTCCCATGGAGCAGTTCTTC.

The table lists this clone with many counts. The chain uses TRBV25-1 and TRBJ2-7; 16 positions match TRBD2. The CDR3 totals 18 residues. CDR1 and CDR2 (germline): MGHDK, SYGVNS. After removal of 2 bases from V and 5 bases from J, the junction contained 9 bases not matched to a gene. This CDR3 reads CASSETGLAGGLAHEQYF. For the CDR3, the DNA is TGTGCCAGCAGTGAAACGGGACTAGCGGGAGGGTTAGCCCACGAGCAGTACTTC.

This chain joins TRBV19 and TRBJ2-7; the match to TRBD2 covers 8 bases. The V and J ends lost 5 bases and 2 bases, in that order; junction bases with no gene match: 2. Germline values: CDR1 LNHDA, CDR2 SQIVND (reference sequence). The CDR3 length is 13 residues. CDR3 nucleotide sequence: TGTGCCAGTAGTTGTAGCGGGACCTACGAGCAGTACTTC. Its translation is CASSCSGTYEQYF.

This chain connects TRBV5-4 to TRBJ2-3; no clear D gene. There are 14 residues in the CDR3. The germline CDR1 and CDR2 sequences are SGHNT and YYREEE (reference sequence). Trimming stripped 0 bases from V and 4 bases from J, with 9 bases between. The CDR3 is CASSLALEPDTQYF. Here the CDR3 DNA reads TGTGCCAGCAGCTTGGCGCTTGAGCCAGATACGCAGTATTTT.

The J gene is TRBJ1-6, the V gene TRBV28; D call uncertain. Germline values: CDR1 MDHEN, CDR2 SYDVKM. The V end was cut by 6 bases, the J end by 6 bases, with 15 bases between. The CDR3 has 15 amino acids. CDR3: CASSKNAGINSPLHF. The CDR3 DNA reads TGTGCCAGCAGCAAGAATGCAGGCATTAATTCACCCCTCCACTTT.

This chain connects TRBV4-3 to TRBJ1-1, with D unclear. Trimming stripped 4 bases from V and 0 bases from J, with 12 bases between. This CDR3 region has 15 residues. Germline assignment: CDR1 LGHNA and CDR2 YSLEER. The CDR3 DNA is TGCGCCAGCAGCCCGAGTCCGTTTATGAACACTGAAGCTTTCTTT. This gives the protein CASSPSPFMNTEAFF.

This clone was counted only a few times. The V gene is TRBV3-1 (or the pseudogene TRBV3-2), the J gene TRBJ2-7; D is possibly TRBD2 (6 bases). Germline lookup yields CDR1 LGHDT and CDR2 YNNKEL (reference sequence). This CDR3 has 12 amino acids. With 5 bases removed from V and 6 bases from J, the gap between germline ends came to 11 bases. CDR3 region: CASSATGVEQYF. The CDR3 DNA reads TGTGCCAGCAGCGCTACGGGGGTCGAGCAGTACTTC.

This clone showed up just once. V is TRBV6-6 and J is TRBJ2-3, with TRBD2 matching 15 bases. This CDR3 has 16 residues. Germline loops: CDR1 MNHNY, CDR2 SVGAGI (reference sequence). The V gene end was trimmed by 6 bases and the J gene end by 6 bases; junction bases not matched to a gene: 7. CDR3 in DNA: TGTGCCAGCAGGGTCTTAGGACTAGCGGGGGGGGATACGCAGTATTTT. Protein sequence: CASRVLGLAGGDTQYF.

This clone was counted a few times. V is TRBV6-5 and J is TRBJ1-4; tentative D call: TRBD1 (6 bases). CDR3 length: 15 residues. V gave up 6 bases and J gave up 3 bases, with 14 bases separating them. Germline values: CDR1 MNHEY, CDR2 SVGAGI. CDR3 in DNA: TGTGCCAGCAGAAAACAGGGTTTAGCTAATGAAAAACTGTTTTTT. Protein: CASRKQGLANEKLFF.

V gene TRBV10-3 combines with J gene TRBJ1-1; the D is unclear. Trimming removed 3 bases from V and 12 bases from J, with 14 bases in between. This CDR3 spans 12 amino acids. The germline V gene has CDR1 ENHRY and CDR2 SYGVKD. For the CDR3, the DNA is TGTGCCATCAGTGAACTGGGGTGGCCCCCTTTCTTT. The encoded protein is CAISELGWPPFF.

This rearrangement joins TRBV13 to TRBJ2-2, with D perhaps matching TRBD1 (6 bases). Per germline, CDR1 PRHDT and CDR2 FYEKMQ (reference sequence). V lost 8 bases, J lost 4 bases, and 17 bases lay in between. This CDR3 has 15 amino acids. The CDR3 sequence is CASLYRDASTGELFF. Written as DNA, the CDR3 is TGTGCCAGCCTCTACAGGGATGCGAGCACCGGGGAGCTGTTTTTT. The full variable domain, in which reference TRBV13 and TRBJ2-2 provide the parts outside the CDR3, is AAGVIQSPRHLIKEKRETATLKCYPIPRHDTVYWYQQGPGQDPQFLISFYEKMQSDKGSIPDRFSAQQFSDYHSELNMSSLELGDSALYFCASLYRDASTGELFFGEGSRLTVL.

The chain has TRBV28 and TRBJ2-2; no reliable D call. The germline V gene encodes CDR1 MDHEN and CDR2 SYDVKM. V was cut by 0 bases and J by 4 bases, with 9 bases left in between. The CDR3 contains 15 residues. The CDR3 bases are TGTGCCAGCAGTTTATGGCTGAGACCCACCGGGGAGCTGTTTTTT. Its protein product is CASSLWLRPTGELFF.

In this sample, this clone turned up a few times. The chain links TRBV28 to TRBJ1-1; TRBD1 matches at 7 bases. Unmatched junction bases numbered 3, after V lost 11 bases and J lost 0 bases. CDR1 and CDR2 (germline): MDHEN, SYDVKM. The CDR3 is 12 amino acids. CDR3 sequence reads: CAAGQLNTEAFF. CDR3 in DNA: TGTGCCGCGGGACAGTTGAACACTGAAGCTTTCTTT.

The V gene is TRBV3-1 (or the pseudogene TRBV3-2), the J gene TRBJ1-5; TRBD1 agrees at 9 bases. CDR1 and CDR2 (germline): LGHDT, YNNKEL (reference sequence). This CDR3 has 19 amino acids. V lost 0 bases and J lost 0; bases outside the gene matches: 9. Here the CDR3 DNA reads TGTGCCAGCAGCCAAGATGGGGGGACAGGGCGGTATAGCAATCAGCCCCAGCATTTT. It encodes CASSQDGGTGRYSNQPQHF.

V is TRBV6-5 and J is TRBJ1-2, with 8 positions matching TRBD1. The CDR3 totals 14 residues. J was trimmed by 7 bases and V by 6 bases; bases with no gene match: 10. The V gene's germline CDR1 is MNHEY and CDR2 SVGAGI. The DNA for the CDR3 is TGTGCCAGCAGCCGGGACAGGTCCTATGCTGGCTACACCTTC. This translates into CASSRDRSYAGYTF.

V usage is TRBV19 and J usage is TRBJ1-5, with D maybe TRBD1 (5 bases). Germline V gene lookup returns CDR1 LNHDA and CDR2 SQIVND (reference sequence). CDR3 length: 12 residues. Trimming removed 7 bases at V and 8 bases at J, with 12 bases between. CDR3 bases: TGTGCCAGTATCGGACAAGAGAAGCCCCAGCATTTT. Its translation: CASIGQEKPQHF.

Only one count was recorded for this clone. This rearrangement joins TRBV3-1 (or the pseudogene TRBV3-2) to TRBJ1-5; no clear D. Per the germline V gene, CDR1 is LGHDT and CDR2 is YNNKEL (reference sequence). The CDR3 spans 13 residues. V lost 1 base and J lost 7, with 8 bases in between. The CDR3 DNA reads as TGTGCCAGCAGCCAAGGACACTACCAGCCCCAGCATTTT. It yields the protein CASSQGHYQPQHF.

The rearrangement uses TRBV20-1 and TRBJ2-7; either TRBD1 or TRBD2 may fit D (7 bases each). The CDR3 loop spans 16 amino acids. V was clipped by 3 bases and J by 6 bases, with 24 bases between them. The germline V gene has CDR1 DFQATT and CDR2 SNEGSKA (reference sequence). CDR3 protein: CSASLQGRGRRLEQYF. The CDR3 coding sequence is TGCAGTGCTAGTTTACAGGGGAGGGGAAGGAGACTCGAGCAGTACTTC.

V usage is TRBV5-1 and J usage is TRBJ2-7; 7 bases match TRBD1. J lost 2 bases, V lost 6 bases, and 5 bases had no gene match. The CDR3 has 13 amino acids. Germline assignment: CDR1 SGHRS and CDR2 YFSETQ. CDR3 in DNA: TGCGCCAGCATGGGAGACAGGGCCTACGAGCAGTACTTC. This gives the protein CASMGDRAYEQYF.

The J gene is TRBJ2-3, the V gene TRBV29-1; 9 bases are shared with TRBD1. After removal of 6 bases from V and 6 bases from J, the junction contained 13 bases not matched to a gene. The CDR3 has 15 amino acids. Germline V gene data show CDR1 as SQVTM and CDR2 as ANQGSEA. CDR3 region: CSVPSGGQGWDTQYF. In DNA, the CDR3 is TGCAGCGTCCCCAGTGGGGGACAGGGCTGGGATACGCAGTATTTT.

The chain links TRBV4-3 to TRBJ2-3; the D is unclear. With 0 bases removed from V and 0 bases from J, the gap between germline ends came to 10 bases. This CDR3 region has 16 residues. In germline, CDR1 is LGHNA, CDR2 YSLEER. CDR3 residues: CASSQDGDPSTDTQYF. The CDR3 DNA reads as TGCGCCAGCAGCCAAGATGGGGATCCTAGCACAGATACGCAGTATTTT.

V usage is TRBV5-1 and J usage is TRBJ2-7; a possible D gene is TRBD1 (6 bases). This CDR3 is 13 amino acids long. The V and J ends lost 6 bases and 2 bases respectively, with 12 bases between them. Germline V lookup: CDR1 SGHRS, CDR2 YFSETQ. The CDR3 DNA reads TGCGCCAGCAACGGACAGAGAACCTACGAGCAGTACTTC. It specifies CASNGQRTYEQYF.

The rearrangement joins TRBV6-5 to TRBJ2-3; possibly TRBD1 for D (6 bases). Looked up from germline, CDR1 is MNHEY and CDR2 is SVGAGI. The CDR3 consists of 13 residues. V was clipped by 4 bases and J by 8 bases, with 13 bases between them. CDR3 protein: CASSSTSRGTQYF. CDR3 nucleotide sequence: TGTGCCAGCAGTTCTACCTCCAGGGGTACGCAGTATTTT.

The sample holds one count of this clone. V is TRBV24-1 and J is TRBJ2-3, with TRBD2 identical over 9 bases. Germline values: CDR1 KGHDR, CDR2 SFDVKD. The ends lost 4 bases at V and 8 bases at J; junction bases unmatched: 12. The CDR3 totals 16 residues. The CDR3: CATSDRASGTIGTQYF. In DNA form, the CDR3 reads TGTGCCACCAGTGACCGAGCTAGCGGGACGATTGGTACGCAGTATTTT.

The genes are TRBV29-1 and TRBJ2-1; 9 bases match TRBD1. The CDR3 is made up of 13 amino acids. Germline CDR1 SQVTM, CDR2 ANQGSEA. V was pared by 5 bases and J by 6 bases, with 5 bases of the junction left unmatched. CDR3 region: CSVWTGERNEQFF. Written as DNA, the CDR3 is TGCAGCGTTTGGACAGGGGAGCGCAATGAGCAGTTCTTC.

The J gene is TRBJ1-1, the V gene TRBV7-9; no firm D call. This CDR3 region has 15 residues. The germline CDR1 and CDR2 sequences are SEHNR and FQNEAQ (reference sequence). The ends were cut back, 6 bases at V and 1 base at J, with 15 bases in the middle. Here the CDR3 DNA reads TGTGCCAGCAGGGATGGAGTCGTCCCGAACACTGAAGCTTTCTTT. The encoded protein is CASRDGVVPNTEAFF.

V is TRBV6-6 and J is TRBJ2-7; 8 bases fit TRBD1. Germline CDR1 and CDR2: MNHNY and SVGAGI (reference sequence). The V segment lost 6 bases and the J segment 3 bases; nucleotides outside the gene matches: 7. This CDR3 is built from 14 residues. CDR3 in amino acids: CASSRTGLNYEQYF. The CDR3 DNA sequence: TGTGCCAGCAGCCGGACAGGGCTAAACTACGAGCAGTACTTC.